The present entry profiles one T cell receptor (beta chain) with its context. The antigen it recognizes is unknown. Base quality data are lacking; no much larger clone is found one base away. CDR1 SNHLY and CDR2 FYNNEI were looked up in the germline V gene. Trimming removed 8 bases from V and 7 bases from J, leaving 11 bases between the germline ends. The CDR3 spans 12 residues, from the cysteine through the phenylalanine. The read is trimmed to its CDR3 DNA, 36 bases read in frame from base 1. RNA was extracted using the RNeasy kit, and about 0.45 to 1 ug of the RNA was reverse transcribed with random hexamers. The immunoSEQ multiplex PCR assay, covering 54 Vbeta and 13 Jbeta segments, was used to amplify TCR beta CDR3 regions. PCR amplification bias was corrected using a synthetic template baseline for primer optimization and computational correction. In the source study's methods: Only productive sequences were kept, with reads annotated to V, D and J genes according to IMGT and analyzed in immunoSEQ Analyzer. Clonality was calculated as one minus the Shannon entropy normalized by log2 of the number of productive unique sequences. Public and private clones were assessed among the 100 most prevalent clones of each patient and control. Clones were defined as Susac-specific when absent from the healthy and MS cohorts, from about 970 published viral clones and from other ImmuneACCESS disease sequences. TCRdb reanalyzed the raw reads on its own, using fastp at Q25 for trimming and MiXCR for clone calling, and kept in-frame beta chains. Here each entry gathers all rows of one CDR3 protein and keeps the most common genes and DNA. TCRdb, not the authors, supplied the V and J calls. This sample comprises around 170,000 distinct CDR3 sequences, 95% of them detected only once. Jointly, the top ten make up 0.15% to 0.2% of the sample.

Peripheral blood CD8+ and CD4+ T cells from healthy donors, Susac syndrome patients and multiple sclerosis patients were profiled by high-throughput TCR beta sequencing. Recently defined diagnostic criteria for definite or probable disease were met by the Susac syndrome patients. CD8+ TEMRA cells were enriched by FACS, while bulk CD8+ and CD4+ T cells were purified by magnetic negative isolation. Blood was collected in EDTA tubes and processed within 24 hours, with PBMCs isolated through density gradient centrifugation. PBMCs intended for TCR sequencing were cryopreserved in liquid nitrogen and were subsequently thawed in a 37 degrees C water bath. Purity of sorted or isolated CD4+, CD8+ and CD8+ TEMRA cells was at least 90%. This record belongs to a study of CD8 T cells in Susac syndrome (dated by TCRdb to about 2019). About the study as a whole: Of the Susac syndrome patients who were sequenced, roughly 8 were in clinical remission while more than five had clinically active disease. At blood withdrawal, Susac syndrome patients were either therapy-naive, taking corticosteroids (in some cases with IVIg as well), or taking IVIg alone. Whether CD8+ T cell activation and differentiation in Susac syndrome was antigen driven was tested using repertoire sequencing. CD8+ T cell repertoire clonality was compared between about a dozen healthy donors, some 14 Susac syndrome patients and 15 multiple sclerosis patients. Broader findings and caveats from the paper: Looking at Susac-specific public clones, the researchers identified about 15 in the total CD8+ repertoire and several in the CD8+ TEMRA repertoire. The number of individuals in the TCR sequencing and HLA analysis was recognized as being relatively small. Clonal expansion was observed in Susac syndrome CD8+ repertoires, with the highest expansion in CD8+ TEMRA cells and greater expansion in clinically active than in remitting patients.

This receptor was identified in a human donor with Susac syndrome. The specimen was CD8+ T cells from PBMCs. This chain is built from TRBV2 and TRBJ1-4; the D segment cannot be called with confidence. The CDR3 here reads CASGHLLEKLFF. The base sequence is TGTGCCAGCGGGCATCTGCTTGAAAAACTGTTTTTT.